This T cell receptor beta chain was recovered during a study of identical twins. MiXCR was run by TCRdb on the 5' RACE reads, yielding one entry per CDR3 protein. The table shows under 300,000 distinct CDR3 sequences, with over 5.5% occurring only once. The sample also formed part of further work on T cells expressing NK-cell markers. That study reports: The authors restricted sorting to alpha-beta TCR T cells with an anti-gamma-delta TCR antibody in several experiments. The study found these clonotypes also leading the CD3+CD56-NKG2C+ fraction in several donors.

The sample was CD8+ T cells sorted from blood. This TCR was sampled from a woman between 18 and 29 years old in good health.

The CDR3 is CASSAWVGGNEQFF. CDR3 DNA sequence: TGTGCCAGCAGTGCGTGGGTTGGAGGTAATGAGCAGTTCTTC. This sequence joins TRBV6-1 and TRBJ2-1; possible D gene TRBD2, 5 bases. CDR1 is MNHNS, CDR2 SASEGT, per germline. The CDR3 consists of 14 residues. V lost 4 bases, J lost 7 bases, and 14 bases lay in between.